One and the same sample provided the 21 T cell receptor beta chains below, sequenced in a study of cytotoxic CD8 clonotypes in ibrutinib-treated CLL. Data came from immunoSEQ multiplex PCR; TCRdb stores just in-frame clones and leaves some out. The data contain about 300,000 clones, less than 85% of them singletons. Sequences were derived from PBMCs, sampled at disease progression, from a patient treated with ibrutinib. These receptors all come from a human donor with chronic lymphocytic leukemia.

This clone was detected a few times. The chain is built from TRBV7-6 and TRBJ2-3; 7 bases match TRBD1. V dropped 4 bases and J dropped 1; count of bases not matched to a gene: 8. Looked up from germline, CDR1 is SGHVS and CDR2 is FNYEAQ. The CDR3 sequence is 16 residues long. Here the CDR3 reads CASSSHRGQGTDTQYF. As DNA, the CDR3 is TGTGCCAGCAGCTCTCACAGGGGCCAGGGCACAGATACGCAGTATTTT.

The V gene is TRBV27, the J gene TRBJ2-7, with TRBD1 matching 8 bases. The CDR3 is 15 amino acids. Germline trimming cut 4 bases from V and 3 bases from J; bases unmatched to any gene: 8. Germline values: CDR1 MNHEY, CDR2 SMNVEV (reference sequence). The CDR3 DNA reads TGTGCCAGCAGTTCGGCCCCCGGGACAGGCTACGAGCAGTACTTC. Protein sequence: CASSSAPGTGYEQYF.

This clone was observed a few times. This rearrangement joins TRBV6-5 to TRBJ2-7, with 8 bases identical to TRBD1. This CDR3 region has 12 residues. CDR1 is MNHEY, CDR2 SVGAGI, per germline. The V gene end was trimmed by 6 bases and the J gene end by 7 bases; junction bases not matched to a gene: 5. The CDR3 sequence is CASSQQGEEQYF. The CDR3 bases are TGTGCCAGCAGCCAACAGGGGGAGGAGCAGTACTTC.

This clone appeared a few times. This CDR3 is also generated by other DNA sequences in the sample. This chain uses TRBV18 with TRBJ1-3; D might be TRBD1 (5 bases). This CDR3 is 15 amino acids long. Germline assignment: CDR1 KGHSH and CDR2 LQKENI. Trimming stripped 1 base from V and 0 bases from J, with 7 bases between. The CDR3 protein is CASSPQGISGNTIYF. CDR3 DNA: TGTGCCAGCTCACCACAGGGGATCTCTGGAAACACCATATATTTT.

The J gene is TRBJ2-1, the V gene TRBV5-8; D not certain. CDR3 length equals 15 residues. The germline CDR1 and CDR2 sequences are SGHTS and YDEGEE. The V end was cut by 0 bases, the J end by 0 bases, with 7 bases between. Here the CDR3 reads CASSLGRSSYNEQFF. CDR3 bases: TGTGCCAGCAGCTTGGGACGAAGCTCCTACAATGAGCAGTTCTTC.

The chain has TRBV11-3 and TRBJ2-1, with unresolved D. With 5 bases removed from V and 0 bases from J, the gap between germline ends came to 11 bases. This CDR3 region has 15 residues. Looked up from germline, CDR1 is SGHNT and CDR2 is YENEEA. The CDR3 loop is CASSPTQFSYNEQFF. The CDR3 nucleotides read TGTGCCAGCAGCCCGACTCAGTTCTCCTACAATGAGCAGTTCTTC.

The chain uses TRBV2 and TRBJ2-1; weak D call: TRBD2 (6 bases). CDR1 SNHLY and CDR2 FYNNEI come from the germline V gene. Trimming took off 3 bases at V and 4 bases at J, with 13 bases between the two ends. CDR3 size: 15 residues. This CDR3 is CASSDPGTFYNEQFF. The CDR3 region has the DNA TGTGCCAGCAGTGACCCCGGGACTTTTTACAATGAGCAGTTCTTC.

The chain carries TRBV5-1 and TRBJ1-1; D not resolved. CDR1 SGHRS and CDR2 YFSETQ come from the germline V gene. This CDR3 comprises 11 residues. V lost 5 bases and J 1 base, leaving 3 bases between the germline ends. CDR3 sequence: CASRRNTEAFF. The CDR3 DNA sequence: TGCGCCAGCAGACGGAACACTGAAGCTTTCTTT.

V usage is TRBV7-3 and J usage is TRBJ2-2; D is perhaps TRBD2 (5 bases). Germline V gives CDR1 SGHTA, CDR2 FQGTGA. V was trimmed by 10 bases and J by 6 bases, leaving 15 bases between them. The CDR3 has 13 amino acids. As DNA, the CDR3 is TGTGCCACAGCATTGGCTAGCCCCGGGGAGCTGTTTTTT. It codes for CATALASPGELFF.

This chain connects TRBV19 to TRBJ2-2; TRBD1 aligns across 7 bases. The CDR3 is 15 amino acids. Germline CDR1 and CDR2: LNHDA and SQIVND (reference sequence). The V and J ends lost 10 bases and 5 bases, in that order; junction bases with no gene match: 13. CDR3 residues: CATQPPHRGTGELFF. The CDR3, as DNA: TGTGCCACCCAACCCCCACACAGGGGTACCGGGGAGCTGTTTTTT.

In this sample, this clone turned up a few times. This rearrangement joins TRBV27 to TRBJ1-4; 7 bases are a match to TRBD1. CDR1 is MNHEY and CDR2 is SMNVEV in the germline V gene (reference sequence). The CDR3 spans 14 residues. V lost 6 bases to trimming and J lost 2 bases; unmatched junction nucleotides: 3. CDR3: CASSTTGTNEKLFF. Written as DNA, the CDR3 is TGTGCCAGCAGCACGACAGGGACTAATGAAAAACTGTTTTTT.

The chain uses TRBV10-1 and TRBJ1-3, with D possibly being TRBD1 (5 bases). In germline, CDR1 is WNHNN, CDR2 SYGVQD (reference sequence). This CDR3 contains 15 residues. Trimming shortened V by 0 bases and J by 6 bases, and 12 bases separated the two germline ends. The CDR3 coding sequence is TGCGCCAGCAGTGAGTCGCGGGGGACTCTAAACACCATATATTTT. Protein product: CASSESRGTLNTIYF.

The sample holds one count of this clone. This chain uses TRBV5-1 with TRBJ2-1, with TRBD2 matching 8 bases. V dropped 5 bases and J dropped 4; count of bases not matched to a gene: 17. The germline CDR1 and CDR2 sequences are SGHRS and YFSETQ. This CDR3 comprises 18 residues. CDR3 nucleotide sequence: TGCGCCAGCAGAAAACTCCCGGGACTAGGAACCAAATACAATGAGCAGTTCTTC. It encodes CASRKLPGLGTKYNEQFF.

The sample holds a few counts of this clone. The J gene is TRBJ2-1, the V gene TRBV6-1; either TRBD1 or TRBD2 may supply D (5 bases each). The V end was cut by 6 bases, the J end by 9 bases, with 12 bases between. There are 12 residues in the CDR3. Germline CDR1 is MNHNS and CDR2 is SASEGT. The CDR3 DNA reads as TGTGCCAGCAGCGCTAGGGGACGTGAGCAGTTCTTC. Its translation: CASSARGREQFF.

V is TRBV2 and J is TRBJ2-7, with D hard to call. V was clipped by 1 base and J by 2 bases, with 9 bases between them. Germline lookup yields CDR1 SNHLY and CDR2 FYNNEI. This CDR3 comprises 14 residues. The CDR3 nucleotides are TGTGCCAGCAGTGAAGAGGGCCAGGCCTACGAGCAGTACTTC. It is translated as CASSEEGQAYEQYF.

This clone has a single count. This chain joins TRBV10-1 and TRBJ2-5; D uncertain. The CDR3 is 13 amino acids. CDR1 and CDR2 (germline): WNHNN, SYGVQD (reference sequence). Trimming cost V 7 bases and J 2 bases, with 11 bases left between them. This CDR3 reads CASNNRVQETQYF. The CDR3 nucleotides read TGCGCCAGCAACAACAGAGTACAAGAGACCCAGTACTTC.

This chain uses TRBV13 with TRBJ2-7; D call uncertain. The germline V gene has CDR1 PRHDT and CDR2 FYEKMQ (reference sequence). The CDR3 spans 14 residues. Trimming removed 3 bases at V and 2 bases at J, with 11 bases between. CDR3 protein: CASSFGQPPYEQYF. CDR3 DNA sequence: TGTGCCAGCAGCTTCGGGCAGCCCCCCTACGAGCAGTACTTC.

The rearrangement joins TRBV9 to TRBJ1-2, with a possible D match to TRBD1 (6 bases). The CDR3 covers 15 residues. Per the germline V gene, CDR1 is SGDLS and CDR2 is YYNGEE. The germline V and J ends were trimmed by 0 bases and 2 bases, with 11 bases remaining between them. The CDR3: CASSVDRGQNYGYTF. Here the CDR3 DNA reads TGTGCCAGCAGCGTAGATCGGGGGCAGAACTATGGCTACACCTTC.

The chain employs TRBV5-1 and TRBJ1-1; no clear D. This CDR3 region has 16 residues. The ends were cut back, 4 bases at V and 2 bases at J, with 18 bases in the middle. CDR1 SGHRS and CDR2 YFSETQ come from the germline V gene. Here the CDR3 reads CASSMSLLVLNTEAFF. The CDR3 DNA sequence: TGCGCCAGCAGCATGTCGTTGCTAGTGCTTAACACTGAAGCTTTCTTT.

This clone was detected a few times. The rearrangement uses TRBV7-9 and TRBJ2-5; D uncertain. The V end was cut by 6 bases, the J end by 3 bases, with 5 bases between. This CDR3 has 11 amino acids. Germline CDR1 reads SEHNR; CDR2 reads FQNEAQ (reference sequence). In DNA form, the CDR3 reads TGTGCCAGCAGTACAAAAGAGACCCAGTACTTC. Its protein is CASSTKETQYF. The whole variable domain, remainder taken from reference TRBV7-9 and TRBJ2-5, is DTGVSQNPRHKITKRGQNVTFRCDPISEHNRLYWYRQTLGQGPEFLTYFQNEAQLEKSRLLSDRFSAERPKGSFSTLEIQRTEQGDSAMYLCASSTKETQYFGPGTRLLVL.

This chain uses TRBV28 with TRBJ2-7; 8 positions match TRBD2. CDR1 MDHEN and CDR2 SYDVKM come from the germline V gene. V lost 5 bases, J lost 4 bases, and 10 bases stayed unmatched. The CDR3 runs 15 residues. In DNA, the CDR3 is TGTGCCAGCAGTGCTATCAGCGGGAGAGGGTACGAGCAGTACTTC. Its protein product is CASSAISGRGYEQYF.